A single T cell receptor beta chain is shown here with its context. Its antigen remains unknown. These data are taken from a study of blood T cells in healthy people across ages. The study's findings and limits: CMV status of donors was unknown, possibly confounding expanded clonotype changes. Those diversity estimates obtained from one million T cells were thought to be underestimates.

Primed by a sample-barcoded 5' primer and a J-beta primer mix, a second PCR proceeded for about 6 to 12 cycles. In TCRdb, the 5' RACE reads were re-called with MiXCR into one record per CDR3 protein. Here the sample spans roughly 700,000 distinct CDR3 sequences, around half being singletons. The J segment lost 13 bases and the V segment lost 8 bases, leaving 18 bases of the junction unmatched. Per the germline V gene, CDR1 is SEHNR and CDR2 is FQNEAQ (reference sequence). CDR3 length: 14 amino acids. Peripheral blood samples of 9 to 10 milliliters were drawn from each donor. Sequenced input: blood. The receptor was isolated from an older woman in good health. V is TRBV7-9 and J is TRBJ2-5; 8 bases agree with TRBD2. The CDR3 sequence: CASEISGRALLPYF. The CDR3 bases are TGTGCCAGCGAAATAAGCGGGAGAGCCTTATTACCGTACTTC.